The 12 T cell receptor beta chains below all came from one sample that was sequenced in a study of blood T cell repertoires in COVID-19. The protocol was immunoSEQ multiplex PCR, while the TCRdb copy is restricted to in-frame clones and leaves out a portion. The profile shows almost 350,000 clones, 88% of them singletons. The sample was PBMCs or T cells enriched from blood (not recorded which). The origin of the receptors is a woman aged 25 to 39 who had been exposed to COVID-19.

The chain has TRBV6-5 and TRBJ1-2; the D is unclear. From germline, CDR1 is MNHEY and CDR2 SVGAGI. The CDR3 runs 11 residues. The V end lost 5 bases, the J end lost 4 bases, and 5 bases lay between the germline ends. The DNA of the CDR3 is TGTGCCAGCAGTCCCGGCTATGGCTACACCTTC. Translation: CASSPGYGYTF.

The rearrangement links TRBV28 to TRBJ2-7; 8 positions match TRBD2. CDR1 is MDHEN and CDR2 is SYDVKM in the germline V gene. V gave up 8 bases and J gave up 6 bases; unmatched junction bases: 9. The CDR3 extends over 13 amino acids. The CDR3 spells CASARSGSLEQYF. CDR3 in DNA: TGTGCCAGCGCGCGAAGCGGGAGCCTCGAGCAGTACTTC.

The genes are TRBV28 and TRBJ2-1; maybe TRBD2 (5 bases). The CDR3 contains 15 residues. V lost 6 bases, J lost 5 bases, and 17 bases lay in between. Per the germline V gene, CDR1 is MDHEN and CDR2 is SYDVKM. This CDR3 reads CASRKDWSGDNEQFF. The CDR3 nucleotides are TGTGCCAGCAGGAAGGACTGGTCTGGGGACAATGAGCAGTTCTTC.

The chain is built from TRBV27 and TRBJ2-5, with 8 bases lining up with TRBD2. This CDR3 is built from 18 residues. CDR1 MNHEY and CDR2 SMNVEV come from the germline V gene (reference sequence). J was trimmed by 4 bases and V by 2 bases; bases with no gene match: 15. CDR3 residues: CASSLVGPTSGWGETQYF. The CDR3 bases are TGTGCCAGCAGTTTAGTGGGGCCCACTAGCGGATGGGGAGAGACCCAGTACTTC.

The V and J genes are TRBV7-8 and TRBJ1-2; D ambiguous. Deletions cut 5 bases from V and 0 bases from J, with 16 bases between. CDR3 length: 16 amino acids. In germline, CDR1 is SGHVS, CDR2 FQNEAQ. CDR3 amino acids: CASSHRPGFANYGYTF. CDR3 coding DNA: TGTGCCAGCAGCCACCGACCGGGGTTTGCTAACTATGGCTACACCTTC.

This chain uses TRBV19 with TRBJ1-2; 9 bases match TRBD1. Germline lookup yields CDR1 LNHDA and CDR2 SQIVND (reference sequence). There are 14 residues in the CDR3. V shed 7 bases and J 2 bases; nucleotides not matched to a gene: 5. This chain's CDR3 is CASKPGTGNYGYTF. In DNA form, the CDR3 reads TGTGCCAGTAAACCCGGGACAGGGAACTATGGCTACACCTTC.

In its sample, this clone was seen once. This sequence joins TRBV5-1 and TRBJ1-3, with a possible D match to TRBD1 (5 bases). CDR1 SGHRS and CDR2 YFSETQ come from the germline V gene. The CDR3 extends over 15 amino acids. V was shortened by 0 bases and J by 4 bases, with 11 bases between the two germline ends. The CDR3, as DNA: TGCGCCAGCAGCTTGGGGGGCGCCTCAGGAAACACCATATATTTT. It translates to CASSLGGASGNTIYF.

This rearrangement joins TRBV12-2 to TRBJ2-5; the D call TRBD2 from the table was never checked on the DNA. TRBV12-2 constitutes a pseudogene. The CDR3 contains 13 residues. CDR3 DNA sequence: TGTGCAAGTCGCCGGGGGGACCCAGAGACCCAGTACTTC. It codes for CASRRGDPETQYF.

The gene calls are TRBV30 and TRBJ2-7; D is possibly TRBD1 (5 bases). This CDR3 has 12 residues. Germline CDR1 GTSNPN, CDR2 SVGIG (reference sequence). Trimming removed 4 bases at V and 6 bases at J, with 13 bases between. Written as DNA, the CDR3 is TGTGCCTGGACAGGGCGACCTCTCGAGCAGTACTTC. It codes for CAWTGRPLEQYF.

The rearrangement uses TRBV20-1 and TRBJ1-5; D call uncertain. V dropped 1 base and J dropped 12 bases, with 10 bases sitting between them. Germline CDR1 DFQATT, CDR2 SNEGSKA (reference sequence). The CDR3 is 11 residues long. In DNA, the CDR3 is TGCAGTGCTAGAGTAGGAGGAATCCAGCATTTT. Translation: CSARVGGIQHF.

DNA for the CDR3: TGTGCCAGTAGTATTCGAGGACAGGGCGACACTGAAGCTTTCTTT. Translated, it gives CASSIRGQGDTEAFF. The chain carries TRBV19 and TRBJ1-1; TRBD1 matches 8 bases. This CDR3 is 15 amino acids long. J gave up 3 bases and V 3 bases, and 6 bases lay outside the gene matches. The V gene's germline CDR1 is LNHDA and CDR2 SQIVND (reference sequence).

The chain links TRBV18 to TRBJ1-1; D possibly corresponds to TRBD1 (6 bases). Trimming took 3 bases from V and 3 from J, leaving 11 bases between them. CDR1 and CDR2 from the germline V gene are KGHSH and LQKENI. CDR3 length equals 14 residues. The DNA of the CDR3 is TGTGCCAGCTCACCGATTAACAGGGACACTGAAGCTTTCTTT. Translating gives CASSPINRDTEAFF. The whole variable domain, filled in from reference TRBV18 and TRBJ1-1, reads NAGVMQNPRHLVRRRGQEARLRCSPMKGHSHVYWYRQLPEEGLKFMVYLQKENIIDESGMPKERFSAEFPKEGPSILRIQQVVRGDSAAYFCASSPINRDTEAFFGQGTRLTVV.